Below are 18 T cell receptor beta chains sequenced from a single sample in a study of blood T cell repertoires in COVID-19. Profiling relied on immunoSEQ multiplex PCR, and the TCRdb table lists in-frame clones only, not all of them. Of roughly 38,000 clones listed, around 90% are singletons. The sequenced material came from peripheral blood. The origin of the receptors is a woman in her seventies with acute or convalescent COVID-19.

This chain links TRBV1 with TRBJ2-1; TRBD2 is taken as the D call from the table, unchecked against the DNA. TRBV1 is tagged as a pseudogene. The CDR3 consists of 17 residues. In nucleotides, the CDR3 is TGCACCAGCAGCCAACTTCTCCGGGGGGGCCGTACCAATGAGCAGTTCTTC. It is translated as CTSSQLLRGGRTNEQFF.

The V and J genes are TRBV7-2 and TRBJ1-1; D unclear. Looked up from germline, CDR1 is SGHTA and CDR2 is FQGNSA. The ends were cut back, 4 bases at V and 4 bases at J, with 16 bases in the middle. This CDR3 is built from 15 residues. CDR3 sequence reads: CASSSRLRGGTEAFF. The DNA of the CDR3 is TGTGCCAGCAGCTCCCGTTTACGGGGAGGCACTGAAGCTTTCTTT. Full variable domain (outside the CDR3, taken from reference TRBV7-2 and TRBJ1-1): GAGVSQSPSNKVTEKGKDVELRCDPISGHTALYWYRQSLGQGLEFLIYFQGNSAPDKSGLPSDRFSAERTGGSVSTLTIQRTQQEDSAVYLCASSSRLRGGTEAFFGQGTRLTVV.

The chain combines TRBV27 with TRBJ2-1; TRBD1 matches 9 bases. Germline V gives CDR1 MNHEY, CDR2 SMNVEV (reference sequence). The CDR3 totals 16 residues. The trim removed 3 bases at V and 7 bases at J, leaving 10 bases unmatched. CDR3: CASSFSWDRDVNEQFF. CDR3 coding DNA: TGTGCCAGCAGTTTCTCCTGGGACAGGGATGTTAATGAGCAGTTCTTC.

V usage is TRBV5-1 and J usage is TRBJ2-5, with 8 nucleotides matching TRBD1. This CDR3 contains 15 residues. The germline gives CDR1 SGHRS, CDR2 YFSETQ. V shed 2 bases and J 1 base; nucleotides not matched to a gene: 4. In nucleotides, the CDR3 is TGCGCCAGCAGCTTAACAGGGGGAAGCCAAGAGACCCAGTACTTC. Its translation is CASSLTGGSQETQYF.

The chain carries TRBV2 and TRBJ1-5, with no clear D. Per germline, CDR1 SNHLY and CDR2 FYNNEI. This CDR3 has 13 amino acids. Trimming shortened V by 3 bases and J by 7 bases, and 10 bases separated the two germline ends. The CDR3 DNA follows: TGTGCCAGCAGTGACTCGGGGTTGCAGCCCCAGCATTTT. Translation: CASSDSGLQPQHF. Based on the CDR3 plus reference TRBV2 and TRBJ1-5, the full variable domain is EPEVTQTPSHQVTQMGQEVILRCVPISNHLYFYWYRQILGQKVEFLVSFYNNEISEKSEIFDDQFSVERPDGSNFTLKIRSTKLEDSAMYFCASSDSGLQPQHFGDGTRLSIL.

The V call is TRBV6-2 or TRBV6-3, the J call TRBJ2-3; D is unclear. Deletions cut 5 bases from V and 2 bases from J, with 5 bases between. This CDR3 region has 12 residues. Germline lookup yields CDR1 MNHEY and CDR2 SVGEGT. The CDR3 loop reads CASSADTDTQYF. The DNA of the CDR3 is TGTGCCAGCAGTGCGGACACAGATACGCAGTATTTT.

V gene TRBV4-3 combines with J gene TRBJ1-4, with 9 nucleotides matching TRBD1. This CDR3 contains 15 residues. V trimming: 3 bases; J trimming: 7 bases; junction bases outside the gene matches: 6. Germline assignment: CDR1 LGHNA and CDR2 YSLEER. The CDR3 bases are TGCGCCAGCAGCCAGAATGGGGGACAGGGTGAAAAACTGTTTTTT. It is translated as CASSQNGGQGEKLFF.

The gene calls are TRBV5-5 and TRBJ2-3, with 7 bases that match TRBD1. The CDR3 spans 12 residues. The germline V gene encodes CDR1 SGHKS and CDR2 YYEKEE (reference sequence). The J segment lost 6 bases and the V segment lost 3 bases, leaving 1 base of the junction unmatched. The CDR3 coding sequence is TGTGCCAGCAGCTACAGGGGTGATACGCAGTATTTT. This sequence encodes CASSYRGDTQYF.

V and J are TRBV30 and TRBJ1-6; TRBD1 aligns across 9 bases. In germline, CDR1 is GTSNPN, CDR2 SVGIG (reference sequence). V was pared by 0 bases and J by 7 bases, with 4 bases of the junction left unmatched. The CDR3 contains 15 residues. The chain's CDR3 is CAWSVGTGRNSPLHF. CDR3 DNA sequence: TGTGCCTGGAGTGTAGGGACAGGGAGAAATTCACCCCTCCACTTT.

The genes are TRBV30 and TRBJ1-3; D might be TRBD1 (6 bases). The germline CDR1 and CDR2 sequences are GTSNPN and SVGIG (reference sequence). The CDR3 has 14 residues. With 0 bases removed from V and 9 bases from J, the gap between germline ends came to 15 bases. DNA of the CDR3: TGTGCCTGGAGTGTAACAAACAGGGCCAGCACCATATATTTT. Protein sequence: CAWSVTNRASTIYF.

The CDR3 here is CASTTGKSEQFF. The CDR3 DNA follows: TGTGCCAGTACTACAGGGAAGAGTGAGCAGTTCTTC. V usage is TRBV19 and J usage is TRBJ2-1; possibly TRBD1 for D (6 bases). Per the germline V gene, CDR1 is LNHDA and CDR2 is SQIVND (reference sequence). The CDR3 covers 12 residues. V was clipped by 7 bases and J by 9 bases, with 13 bases between them.

The CDR3 coding sequence is TGTGCCAGCAGTTTGAGCCGGGACAGCCCCCTCGAGCAGTACGTC. Protein sequence: CASSLSRDSPLEQYV. The chain uses TRBV27 and TRBJ2-7, with 7 bases matching TRBD1. Germline values: CDR1 MNHEY, CDR2 SMNVEV (reference sequence). Germline trimming cut 3 bases from V and 6 bases from J; bases unmatched to any gene: 11. CDR3 length equals 15 residues.

This chain's CDR3 is CASSLRAGDTGELFF. For the CDR3, the DNA is TGTGCCAGCAGCCTGCGGGCAGGGGACACCGGGGAGCTGTTTTTT. This chain uses TRBV11-2 with TRBJ2-2, with D maybe TRBD1 (6 bases). Trimming pared 5 bases from V and 3 bases from J, leaving 13 bases between. The CDR3 totals 15 residues. Germline loops: CDR1 SGHAT, CDR2 FQNNGV.

The V call is TRBV4-3, the J call TRBJ1-4; unclear D gene. This CDR3 has 15 amino acids. Germline V lookup: CDR1 LGHNA, CDR2 YSLEER. V gave up 0 bases and J gave up 4 bases, with 9 bases separating them. The CDR3 nucleotides are TGCGCCAGCAGCCAAGATAGGCAGGTTAATGAAAAACTGTTTTTT. It encodes CASSQDRQVNEKLFF.

This rearrangement joins TRBV24-1 to TRBJ1-1; 7 nucleotides match TRBD1. Per the germline V gene, CDR1 is KGHDR and CDR2 is SFDVKD. The CDR3 sequence is 15 residues long. Losses at the gene ends were 4 bases for V and 7 bases for J; bases not matched to a gene: 11. In nucleotides, the CDR3 is TGTGCCACCAGTGAGACGAACAGGGGCCTGAGTGAAGCTTTCTTT. This sequence encodes CATSETNRGLSEAFF.

The CDR3 loop is CASSGGQGIFYGYTF. In DNA form, the CDR3 reads TGTGCCAGCAGCGGGGGACAGGGAATATTCTATGGCTACACCTTC. The chain employs TRBV7-9 and TRBJ1-2; 9 bases are shared with TRBD1. The CDR3 consists of 15 residues. With V trimmed by 5 bases and J by 4 bases, 8 bases remained unmatched. Germline V lookup: CDR1 SEHNR, CDR2 FQNEAQ (reference sequence).

The chain carries TRBV27 and TRBJ2-3; 9 nucleotides match TRBD1. The CDR3 covers 14 residues. Germline V lookup: CDR1 MNHEY, CDR2 SMNVEV (reference sequence). Trimming at V came to 6 bases and at J to 3 bases, leaving 4 bases not matched to a gene. The CDR3 DNA reads TGTGCCAGCAGACCGGGACAGGGAACAGATACGCAGTATTTT. Translation gives CASRPGQGTDTQYF.

The table lists this clone with a few counts. The V and J genes are TRBV6-6 and TRBJ2-2, with D perhaps matching TRBD2 (5 bases). CDR1 and CDR2 (germline): MNHNY, SVGAGI (reference sequence). The CDR3 spans 16 residues. Trimming stripped 5 bases from V and 6 bases from J, with 19 bases between. CDR3 in amino acids: CASSPSRALSAGELFF. CDR3 sequence (DNA): TGTGCCAGCAGTCCCAGTAGGGCCCTTAGCGCCGGGGAGCTGTTTTTT.